A single sample gave rise to the 22 T cell receptor beta chains below, sequenced in a study of T cells in Graves' hyperthyroidism and ophthalmopathy. Amplified regions were TCR beta CDR3 sequences from RNA transcripts. TCR CDR3 underwent first-round RT-PCR with the HTBI primer set. TCRdb re-called the multiplex PCR reads with MiXCR, one entry per CDR3 protein. The data show about half a million distinct CDR3 sequences, less than 20% seen once. Sequenced input: blood. The receptors originated from a man in his forties with Graves' ophthalmopathy.

The sample holds many counts of this clonotype. V is TRBV5-1 and J is TRBJ2-7, with D perhaps assigned TRBD1 or TRBD2 (5 bases each). CDR1 and CDR2 from the germline V gene are SGHRS and YFSETQ. The CDR3 spans 14 residues. The V end lost 0 bases, the J end lost 1 base, and 8 bases lay between the germline ends. CDR3 nucleotide sequence: TGCGCCAGCAGCTTGGGGGACGGGTCCTACGAGCAGTACTTC. Protein: CASSLGDGSYEQYF.

In this sample, this clonotype turned up many times. V usage is TRBV12-3 or TRBV12-4 and J usage is TRBJ2-6, with TRBD1 identical over 7 bases. V lost 6 bases, J lost 0 bases, and 5 bases stayed unmatched. CDR3 size: 16 residues. CDR3 DNA sequence: TGTGCCAGCAGAGAACAGGGGCCCTCTGGGGCCAACGTCCTGACTTTC. Translating it yields CASREQGPSGANVLTF.

The rearrangement uses TRBV14 and TRBJ2-3; D gene ambiguous. In germline, CDR1 is SGHDN, CDR2 FVKESK. Trimming shortened V by 4 bases and J by 0 bases, and 14 bases separated the two germline ends. The CDR3 loop spans 16 amino acids. For the CDR3, the DNA is TGTGCCAGCAGCCTTGGACGCCGTCCTAGCACAGATACGCAGTATTTT. It yields the protein CASSLGRRPSTDTQYF.

In its sample, this clonotype was seen many times. This rearrangement joins TRBV13 to TRBJ2-3, with 10 bases identical to TRBD2. The length of the CDR3 is 18 residues. The V gene end was trimmed by 5 bases and the J gene end by 2 bases; junction bases not matched to a gene: 13. CDR1 is PRHDT, CDR2 FYEKMQ, per germline (reference sequence). The CDR3 spells CASSSGRGLAGATDTQYF. The CDR3 nucleotides read TGTGCCAGCAGCAGCGGGCGGGGTCTAGCGGGAGCCACAGATACGCAGTATTTT.

This clonotype was observed a few times. The chain combines TRBV6-7 with TRBJ1-3; D gene ambiguous. TRBV6-7 is assigned to the ORF class and has an uncertain function. The germline V and J ends were trimmed by 2 bases and 0 bases, with 11 bases remaining between them. The CDR3 contains 16 residues. This CDR3 is CASSYLRRRSGNTIYF. The CDR3 DNA sequence: TGTGCCAGCAGTTACCTTCGCAGGCGCTCTGGAAACACCATATATTTT.

Ten or more counts support this clonotype. The V and J genes are TRBV2 and TRBJ1-2; 12 nucleotides line up with TRBD1. With 1 base clipped from V and 8 bases from J, the junction kept 17 bases outside the gene matches. The CDR3 consists of 19 residues. Germline loops: CDR1 SNHLY, CDR2 FYNNEI. CDR3 residues: CASSEVLKTGTGGTGGYTF. CDR3 bases: TGTGCCAGCAGTGAAGTTCTTAAGACCGGGACAGGGGGCACGGGAGGCTACACCTTC.

This rearrangement joins TRBV12-3 or TRBV12-4 to TRBJ1-2; no clear D. Between the trimmed V and J ends, which lost 5 bases and 0 bases, there was a span of 4 bases. The CDR3 totals 12 residues. The CDR3 coding sequence is TGTGCCAGCAGTCTAACTAACTATGGCTACACCTTC. Its translation is CASSLTNYGYTF.

The genes are TRBV6-6 and TRBJ2-7; the D is unclear. This CDR3 comprises 13 residues. Deletions cut 2 bases from V and 3 bases from J, with 8 bases between. Germline assignment: CDR1 MNHNY and CDR2 SVGAGI (reference sequence). The CDR3 reads CASSYGRNYEQYF. The DNA for the CDR3 is TGTGCCAGCAGTTACGGGCGGAACTACGAGCAGTACTTC.

V is TRBV11-2 and J is TRBJ2-1, with 14 nucleotides matching TRBD2. This CDR3 region has 17 residues. The V and J ends lost 5 bases and 8 bases, in that order; junction bases with no gene match: 11. Germline-derived CDR1 and CDR2 are SGHAT and FQNNGV. CDR3 sequence reads: CASSRTGTSGRGHEQFF. CDR3 nucleotide sequence: TGTGCCAGCAGCCGCACCGGGACTAGCGGGAGAGGGCATGAGCAGTTCTTC.

This clonotype has just a few counts. V gene TRBV7-9 combines with J gene TRBJ2-5; D is possibly TRBD1 (5 bases). Trimming left V 2 bases short and J 4 bases short, with 17 bases between. CDR1 and CDR2 from the germline V gene are SEHNR and FQNEAQ (reference sequence). The CDR3 has 16 residues. The chain's CDR3 is CASSLRGTGFGETQYF. The CDR3 region has the DNA TGTGCCAGCAGCTTAAGGGGAACAGGCTTTGGAGAGACCCAGTACTTC.

This chain connects TRBV18 to TRBJ1-2; TRBD1 aligns across 11 bases. This CDR3 has 15 residues. Germline CDR1 is KGHSH and CDR2 is LQKENI. The trim removed 8 bases at V and 4 bases at J, leaving 9 bases unmatched. CDR3 amino acids: CASPPGTGGSYGYTF. The CDR3 DNA reads TGTGCCAGCCCCCCCGGGACAGGGGGTAGCTATGGCTACACCTTC. Full variable domain (outside the CDR3, taken from reference TRBV18 and TRBJ1-2): NAGVMQNPRHLVRRRGQEARLRCSPMKGHSHVYWYRQLPEEGLKFMVYLQKENIIDESGMPKERFSAEFPKEGPSILRIQQVVRGDSAAYFCASPPGTGGSYGYTFGSGTRLTVV.

The chain combines TRBV5-1 with TRBJ2-2; D may be TRBD1 (5 bases). CDR1 is SGHRS, CDR2 YFSETQ, per germline. The CDR3 is 13 amino acids. Trimming stripped 7 bases from V and 3 bases from J, with 10 bases between. The CDR3 DNA sequence: TGCGCCAGCCAAGCCAGGGACACCGGGGAGCTGTTTTTT. This translates into CASQARDTGELFF.

This clonotype was picked up a small number of times. The chain joins TRBV5-1 to TRBJ2-7; 7 positions agree with TRBD1. The CDR3 covers 15 residues. The germline V gene has CDR1 SGHRS and CDR2 YFSETQ. Unmatched junction bases numbered 11, after V lost 5 bases and J lost 3 bases. CDR3 residues: CASSSSGQQNYEQYF. CDR3 in DNA: TGCGCCAGCAGTTCATCGGGACAGCAAAACTACGAGCAGTACTTC. Together with reference TRBV5-1 and TRBJ2-7, the CDR3 gives the full variable domain: KAGVTQTPRYLIKTRGQQVTLSCSPISGHRSVSWYQQTPGQGLQFLFEYFSETQRNKGNFPGRFSGRQFSNSRSEMNVSTLELGDSALYLCASSSSGQQNYEQYFGPGTRLTVT.

The V and J genes are TRBV11-3 and TRBJ1-2; weak D call: TRBD1 (5 bases). With 5 bases removed from V and 0 bases from J, the gap between germline ends came to 22 bases. The CDR3 contains 18 residues. Looked up from germline, CDR1 is SGHNT and CDR2 is YENEEA. In DNA, the CDR3 is TGTGCCAGCAGCAGAGGGAGGGGACGGCGGATTACTAACTATGGCTACACCTTC. It is translated as CASSRGRGRRITNYGYTF.

This clonotype turned up a few times. The V gene is TRBV28, the J gene TRBJ2-4; D remains ambiguous. V gave up 2 bases and J gave up 1 base, with 12 bases separating them. This CDR3 has 16 residues. Germline CDR1 is MDHEN and CDR2 is SYDVKM. In DNA form, the CDR3 reads TGTGCCAGCAGTTTAACCCCCACCGGGGCCAAAAACATTCAGTACTTC. Protein product: CASSLTPTGAKNIQYF.

This clonotype was picked up many times. CDR3 coding DNA: TGTGCCAGCAGCTCCGGACTAGCCGTATCCACCTACAATGAGCAGTTCTTC. It translates to CASSSGLAVSTYNEQFF. V and J are TRBV12-3 or TRBV12-4 and TRBJ2-1, with 8 bases lining up with TRBD2. V was pared by 6 bases and J by 2 bases, with 12 bases of the junction left unmatched. This CDR3 comprises 17 residues.

This clonotype was seen only a few times. This chain uses TRBV12-3 or TRBV12-4 with TRBJ2-3; tentatively, D is TRBD1 (5 bases). V was pared by 3 bases and J by 6 bases, with 19 bases between. This CDR3 has 16 residues. The CDR3 nucleotides read TGTGCCAGCAGTTTGCTTGCAGGGATGTCCAGGGATACGCAGTATTTT. This encodes CASSLLAGMSRDTQYF.

This clonotype was recorded once. The chain recombines TRBV5-1 with TRBJ2-5; 11 bases fit TRBD2. Germline CDR1 SGHRS, CDR2 YFSETQ. The V and J ends lost 5 bases and 5 bases, in that order; junction bases with no gene match: 8. The CDR3 length is 15 residues. The CDR3 reads CASRLAGAISETQYF. The CDR3 DNA reads as TGCGCCAGCAGACTAGCGGGAGCCATTTCGGAGACCCAGTACTTC.

This clonotype was detected many times. The V gene is TRBV7-8, the J gene TRBJ2-6; D may be TRBD1 or TRBD2 (5 bases each). The V end was cut by 3 bases, the J end by 0 bases, with 9 bases between. CDR3 length equals 16 residues. Germline V gene sequence: CDR1 SGHVS, CDR2 FQNEAQ. CDR3 DNA sequence: TGTGCCAGCAGCTTGGGGGTAATCTCTGGGGCCAACGTCCTGACTTTC. Amino acids: CASSLGVISGANVLTF.

The DNA for the CDR3 is TGCAGTGCCTCAACCAAGAGGGGAGCGTCCCCCTACGAGCAGTACTTC. This encodes CSASTKRGASPYEQYF. This chain uses TRBV20-1 with TRBJ2-7; TRBD1 or TRBD2 may be the D gene (5 bases each). Germline lookup yields CDR1 DFQATT and CDR2 SNEGSKA (reference sequence). V was cut by 6 bases and J by 2 bases, with 23 bases left in between. This CDR3 contains 16 residues.

Remarks on this clonotype: This may stem from a read error, because a much larger clone lies one nucleotide away. The chain has TRBV3-1 and TRBJ2-7; D is ambiguous. Between the trimmed V and J ends, which lost 4 bases and 0 bases, there was a span of 7 bases. This CDR3 is built from 13 residues. Germline values: CDR1 LGHDT, CDR2 YNNKEL (reference sequence). This chain's CDR3 is CASSRFPSYEQYF. CDR3 in DNA: TGTGCCAGCAGCCGGTTCCCCTCCTACGAGCAGTACTTC.

In its sample, this clonotype was seen many times. The chain joins TRBV27 to TRBJ2-2; D may correspond to TRBD1 or TRBD2 (6 bases each). With 6 bases removed from V and 5 bases from J, the gap between germline ends came to 10 bases. CDR3 length equals 13 residues. The germline V gene has CDR1 MNHEY and CDR2 SMNVEV (reference sequence). The DNA for the CDR3 is TGTGCCAGCAGCTTAGGGGGGACCGGGGAGCTGTTTTTT. Its translation is CASSLGGTGELFF.